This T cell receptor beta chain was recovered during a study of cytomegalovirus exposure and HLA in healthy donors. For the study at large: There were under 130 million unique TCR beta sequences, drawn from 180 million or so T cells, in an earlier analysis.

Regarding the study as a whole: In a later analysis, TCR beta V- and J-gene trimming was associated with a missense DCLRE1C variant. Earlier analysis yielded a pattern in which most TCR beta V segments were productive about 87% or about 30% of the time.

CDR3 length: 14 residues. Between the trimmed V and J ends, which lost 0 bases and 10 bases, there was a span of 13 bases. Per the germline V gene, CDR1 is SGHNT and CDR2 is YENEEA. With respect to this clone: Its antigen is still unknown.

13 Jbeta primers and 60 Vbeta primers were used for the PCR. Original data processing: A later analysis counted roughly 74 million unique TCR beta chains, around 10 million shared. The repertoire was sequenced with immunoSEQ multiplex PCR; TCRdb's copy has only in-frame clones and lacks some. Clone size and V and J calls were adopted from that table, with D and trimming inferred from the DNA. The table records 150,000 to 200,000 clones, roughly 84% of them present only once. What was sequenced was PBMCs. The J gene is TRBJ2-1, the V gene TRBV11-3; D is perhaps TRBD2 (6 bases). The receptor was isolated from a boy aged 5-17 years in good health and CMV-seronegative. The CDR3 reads CASSLERLVGEQFF. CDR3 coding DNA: TGTGCCAGCAGCTTAGAGCGACTAGTGGGAGAGCAGTTCTTC.